The clone carrying this T cell receptor (beta chain) was recorded at least ten times. Its antigen is still unknown. V lost 8 bases to trimming and J lost 8 bases; unmatched junction nucleotides: 22. Germline V gene data show CDR1 as MNHNY and CDR2 as SVGAGI (reference sequence). The CDR3 sequence is 19 residues long. The template used for profiling TCR beta VDJ and CDR3 was genomic DNA. One entry per CDR3 protein, called by TCRdb with MiXCR from the reads. The sample includes 200,000 to 250,000 distinct CDR3 sequences, approximately 60% of them seen just once. The data belong to a study of CD8+CD57+ T cells in acquired aplastic anemia. Background on the study: Sorted cells (CD4+ and CD8+) yielded DNA amounts that averaged about 2.9 ug.

Points from the study as a whole: The study identified around 28 CD8+ CDR3 sequences shared by patients and controls.

The chain links TRBV6-6 to TRBJ2-1; 12 bases are shared with TRBD2. The receptor comes from a human donor in good health. Material: sorted CD4+, CD8+, or CD8+CD57+ T cells (not recorded which) from PBMCs. In DNA form, the CDR3 reads TGTGCCAGCCGTGGGGTCGGGGACTCTAGCGGGAGGGCCGGGTATGAGCAGTTCTTC. It codes for CASRGVGDSSGRAGYEQFF.